This is a list of T cell receptor beta chains from one sample in a study of cytomegalovirus exposure and HLA in healthy donors. The protocol was immunoSEQ multiplex PCR, while the TCRdb copy is restricted to in-frame clones and leaves out a portion. The sample lists around 100,000 clones, about 70% occurring once. The specimen was PBMCs. The receptors derive from a woman aged 25 to 39 in good health and CMV-seronegative. Each CDR3 is given with its conserved first and last residue. Some rows have no size entry. The others give once, few or many, or a class for an expanded clone.

cdr3_aa: CATSGPSFIAGNEQYF
v_call: TRBV15
clone_size: -

cdr3_aa: CASSESVQGTSNEKLFF
v_call: TRBV25-1
clone_size: few

cdr3_aa: CASSFAGQAISGANVLTF
v_call: TRBV19
clone_size: -

cdr3_aa: CASSSSTRGYTF
v_call: TRBV28
clone_size: -

cdr3_aa: CAWESGTGRAFF
v_call: TRBV30
clone_size: -

cdr3_aa: CASSSSGSMLEQYF
v_call: TRBV5-1
clone_size: once

cdr3_aa: CASSSPRDSQNSNQPQHF
v_call: TRBV7-8
clone_size: -

cdr3_aa: CSGTGTDREAFF
v_call: TRBV29-1
clone_size: -

cdr3_aa: CASRQGPEAFF
v_call: TRBV27
clone_size: few

cdr3_aa: CASSQGQGNYGYTF
v_call: TRBV7-9
clone_size: -

cdr3_aa: CAWSPQAFDEKLFF
v_call: TRBV30
clone_size: few

cdr3_aa: CASRQGLTGELFF
v_call: TRBV6-5
clone_size: -

cdr3_aa: CASSPSDRGGTEAFF
v_call: TRBV5-1
clone_size: -

cdr3_aa: CASSIDSLNQPQHF
v_call: TRBV19
clone_size: -

cdr3_aa: CASSWTTYSNQPQHF
v_call: TRBV5-5
clone_size: -

cdr3_aa: CASSMDRQETQYF
v_call: TRBV19
clone_size: -

cdr3_aa: CASSSDSFEAFF
v_call: TRBV11-3
clone_size: -

cdr3_aa: CASRTTSGSRTDTQYF
v_call: TRBV5-1
clone_size: -

cdr3_aa: CASSLTGSSYEQYF
v_call: TRBV28
clone_size: -

cdr3_aa: CASSFQGETEAFF
v_call: TRBV5-1
clone_size: -

cdr3_aa: CSVEEFREWGQGRRGYTF
v_call: TRBV29-1
clone_size: -

cdr3_aa: CASSGSGTSGFNEQFF
v_call: TRBV25-1
clone_size: -

cdr3_aa: CASSRTGDIYEQYF
v_call: TRBV5-1
clone_size: -

cdr3_aa: CASSLGHSTSYEQYF
v_call: TRBV4-3
clone_size: -

cdr3_aa: CASGAWMNTEAFF
v_call: TRBV6-6
clone_size: -

cdr3_aa: CSVVPTTEIYGYTF
v_call: TRBV29-1
clone_size: -

cdr3_aa: CAWSYEGLSGYTF
v_call: TRBV30
clone_size: few

cdr3_aa: CASSRGGESDTQYF
v_call: TRBV5-1
clone_size: -

cdr3_aa: CASRQGLAEAQETQYF
v_call: TRBV5-4
clone_size: few

cdr3_aa: CASSLNKPAGETQYF
v_call: TRBV5-1
clone_size: -

cdr3_aa: CASTAGGRERETQYF
v_call: TRBV13
clone_size: few

cdr3_aa: CASRRGQVWENGYTF
v_call: TRBV2
clone_size: -

cdr3_aa: CASSPPGRFQETQYF
v_call: TRBV18
clone_size: -

cdr3_aa: CASSLQGYTEAFF
v_call: TRBV7-2
clone_size: -

cdr3_aa: CASSIIPGNTIYF
v_call: TRBV7-9
clone_size: few

cdr3_aa: CASSQVVGQGKTEAFF
v_call: TRBV4-2
clone_size: -

cdr3_aa: CASRLGQTNTEAFF
v_call: TRBV5-1
clone_size: few

cdr3_aa: CATTEGVTQYF
v_call: TRBV28
clone_size: -

cdr3_aa: CASSLVQTMNTEAFF
v_call: TRBV7-9
clone_size: once

cdr3_aa: CASNQQGEYSPLHF
v_call: TRBV2
clone_size: -

cdr3_aa: CASSPQGFDEKLFF
v_call: TRBV7-9
clone_size: -

cdr3_aa: CASSLGRDRTEAFF
v_call: TRBV7-8
clone_size: once

cdr3_aa: CSVTGLAGERWADTQYF
v_call: TRBV29-1
clone_size: -

cdr3_aa: CASRGVGQANTEAFF
v_call: TRBV5-1
clone_size: -

cdr3_aa: CASSYSRENTEAFF
v_call: TRBV6-6
clone_size: -

cdr3_aa: CASSPPSTNEKLFF
v_call: TRBV5-5
clone_size: -

cdr3_aa: CASRSTGRGDTEAFF
v_call: TRBV6-6
clone_size: few

cdr3_aa: CASSWPGANYGYTF
v_call: TRBV28
clone_size: -

cdr3_aa: CASSLGTGGNQPQHF
v_call: TRBV5-1
clone_size: -

cdr3_aa: CAWRGRGYTF
v_call: TRBV30
clone_size: -

cdr3_aa: CASSLSAPKEQYF
v_call: TRBV18
clone_size: -